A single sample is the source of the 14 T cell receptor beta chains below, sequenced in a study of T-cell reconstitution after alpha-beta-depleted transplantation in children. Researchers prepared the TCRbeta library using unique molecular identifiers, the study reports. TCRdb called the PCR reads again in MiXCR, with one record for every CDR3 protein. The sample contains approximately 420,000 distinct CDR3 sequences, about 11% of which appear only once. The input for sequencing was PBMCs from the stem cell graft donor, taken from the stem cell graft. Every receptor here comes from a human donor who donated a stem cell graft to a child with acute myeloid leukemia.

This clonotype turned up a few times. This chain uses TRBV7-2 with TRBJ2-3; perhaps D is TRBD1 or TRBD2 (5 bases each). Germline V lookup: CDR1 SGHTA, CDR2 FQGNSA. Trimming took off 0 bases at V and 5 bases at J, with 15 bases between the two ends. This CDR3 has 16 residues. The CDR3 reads CASSLAGTPERDTQYF. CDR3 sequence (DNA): TGTGCCAGCAGCTTAGCGGGGACCCCAGAAAGAGATACGCAGTATTTT.

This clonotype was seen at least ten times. The CDR3 loop is CSVVRESRDSLEGPQSHEQFF. The CDR3 DNA follows: TGCAGCGTTGTCAGGGAAAGCCGGGACAGTCTAGAGGGTCCTCAGTCTCATGAGCAGTTCTTC. V usage is TRBV29-1 and J usage is TRBJ2-1; 7 positions agree with TRBD1. Germline-derived CDR1 and CDR2 are SQVTM and ANQGSEA. The CDR3 is made up of 21 amino acids. The J segment lost 8 bases and the V segment lost 4 bases, leaving 32 bases of the junction unmatched.

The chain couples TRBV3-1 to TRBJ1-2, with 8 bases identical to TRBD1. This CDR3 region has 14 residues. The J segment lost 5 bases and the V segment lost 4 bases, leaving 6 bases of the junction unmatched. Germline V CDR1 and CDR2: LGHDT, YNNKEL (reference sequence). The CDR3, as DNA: TGTGCCAGCAGCCGGGGACAGGAGGGTTATGGCTACACCTTC. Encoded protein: CASSRGQEGYGYTF.

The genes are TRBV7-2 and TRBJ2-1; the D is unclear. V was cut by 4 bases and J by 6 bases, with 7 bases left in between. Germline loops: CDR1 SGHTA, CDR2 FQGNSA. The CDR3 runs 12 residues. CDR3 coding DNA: TGTGCCAGCAGCTCCGACACCAATGAGCAGTTCTTC. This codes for CASSSDTNEQFF.

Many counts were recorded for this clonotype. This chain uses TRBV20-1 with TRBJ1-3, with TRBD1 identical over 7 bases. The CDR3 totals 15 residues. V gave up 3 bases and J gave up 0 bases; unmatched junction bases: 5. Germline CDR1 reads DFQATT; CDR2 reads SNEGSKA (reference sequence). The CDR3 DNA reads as TGCAGTGCTAGGGGACAGCTACGCTCTGGAAACACCATATATTTT. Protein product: CSARGQLRSGNTIYF.

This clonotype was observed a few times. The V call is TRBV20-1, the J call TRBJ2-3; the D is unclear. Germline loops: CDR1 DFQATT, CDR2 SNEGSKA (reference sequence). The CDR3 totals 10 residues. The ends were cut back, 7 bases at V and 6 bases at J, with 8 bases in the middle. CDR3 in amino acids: CSVEADTQYF. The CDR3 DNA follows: TGCAGTGTTGAGGCGGATACGCAGTATTTT.

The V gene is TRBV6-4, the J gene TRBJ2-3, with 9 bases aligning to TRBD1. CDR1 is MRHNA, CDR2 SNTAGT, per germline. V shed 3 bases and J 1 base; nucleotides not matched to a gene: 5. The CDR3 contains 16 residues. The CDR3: CASSEDRGGGTDTQYF. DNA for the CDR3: TGTGCCAGCAGTGAGGACAGGGGAGGTGGCACAGATACGCAGTATTTT.

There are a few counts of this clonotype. The CDR3, as DNA: TGCGCCAGCAGCAGCGGGAGCGGGAGCCTCTACAATGAGCAGTTCTTC. Translation gives CASSSGSGSLYNEQFF. This chain uses TRBV5-1 with TRBJ2-1; 8 bases are a match to TRBD2. The V segment lost 4 bases and the J segment 3 bases; nucleotides outside the gene matches: 9. This CDR3 is 16 amino acids long. The germline V gene has CDR1 SGHRS and CDR2 YFSETQ.

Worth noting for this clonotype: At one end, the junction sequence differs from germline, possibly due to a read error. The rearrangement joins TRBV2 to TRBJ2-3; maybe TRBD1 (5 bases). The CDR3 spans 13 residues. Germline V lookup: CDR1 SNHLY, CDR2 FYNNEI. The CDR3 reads CASSLAQDNTQYF. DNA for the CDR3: TGTGCCAGCAGTCTCGCTCAGGACAATACGCAGTATTTC.

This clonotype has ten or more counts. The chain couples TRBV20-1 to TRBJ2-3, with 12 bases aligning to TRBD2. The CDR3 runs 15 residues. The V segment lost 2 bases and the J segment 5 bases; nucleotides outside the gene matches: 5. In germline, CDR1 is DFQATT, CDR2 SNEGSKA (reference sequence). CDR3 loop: CSARLAGGPVDTQYF. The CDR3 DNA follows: TGCAGTGCTAGACTAGCGGGAGGGCCGGTAGATACGCAGTATTTT.

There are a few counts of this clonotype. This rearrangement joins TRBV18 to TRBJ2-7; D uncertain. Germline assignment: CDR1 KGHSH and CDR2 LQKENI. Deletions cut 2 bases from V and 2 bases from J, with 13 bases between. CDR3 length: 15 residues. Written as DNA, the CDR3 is TGTGCCAGCTCACCAGAGTTGCGGACCGCCTACGAGCAGTACTTC. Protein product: CASSPELRTAYEQYF.

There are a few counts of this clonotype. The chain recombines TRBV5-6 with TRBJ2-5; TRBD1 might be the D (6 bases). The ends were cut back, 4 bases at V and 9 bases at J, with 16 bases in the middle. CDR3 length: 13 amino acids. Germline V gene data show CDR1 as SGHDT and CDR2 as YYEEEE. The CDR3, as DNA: TGTGCCAGCAGCCAACCAGGGGCGTATTCCCAGTACTTC. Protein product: CASSQPGAYSQYF.

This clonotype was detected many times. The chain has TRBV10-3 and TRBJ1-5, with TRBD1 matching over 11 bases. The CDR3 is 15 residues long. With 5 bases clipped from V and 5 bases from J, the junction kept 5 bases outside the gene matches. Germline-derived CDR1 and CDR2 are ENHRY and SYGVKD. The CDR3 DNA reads TGTGCCATCAGTACGGACAGGGGGCTTGATCAGCCCCAGCATTTT. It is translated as CAISTDRGLDQPQHF.

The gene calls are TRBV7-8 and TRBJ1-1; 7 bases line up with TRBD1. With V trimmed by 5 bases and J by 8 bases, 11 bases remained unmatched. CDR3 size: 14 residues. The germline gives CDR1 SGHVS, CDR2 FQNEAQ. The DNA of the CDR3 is TGTGCCAGCAGCAGAGGACAGGAGATAGGAGAAGCTTTCTTT. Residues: CASSRGQEIGEAFF.